This T cell receptor beta chain was observed in a study of blood T cell repertoires in COVID-19. On the study more broadly: The United States, Italy and Spain were the sources of the acute and convalescent COVID-19 samples. Sources were T cells, B-cell-depleted T cells, or PBMCs; the material itself was cDNA or gDNA.

This CDR3 is built from 17 residues. V shed 0 bases, J shed 8 bases, and the junction held 10 bases outside the gene matches. From germline, CDR1 is LGHNA and CDR2 YSLEER. In the original analysis: Estimation of nucleated cell counts relied on the amplification of reference gene primers. Profiling relied on immunoSEQ multiplex PCR, and the TCRdb table lists in-frame clones only, not all of them. V and J calls and clone size are given by that table; D and trimming were obtained from the DNA. Counted here are around 150,000 clones, about nine tenths occurring once; the ten biggest clones make up about 4%. This clone was picked up one time.

This sequence joins TRBV4-3 and TRBJ2-1; 10 nucleotides agree with TRBD2. The clonotype comes from a woman aged 60-70 years with active or convalescent COVID-19. The specimen was peripheral blood. CDR3 in amino acids: CASSQDRAGGPFDEQFF. CDR3 sequence (DNA): TGCGCCAGCAGCCAAGACAGAGCGGGGGGGCCATTTGATGAGCAGTTCTTC.